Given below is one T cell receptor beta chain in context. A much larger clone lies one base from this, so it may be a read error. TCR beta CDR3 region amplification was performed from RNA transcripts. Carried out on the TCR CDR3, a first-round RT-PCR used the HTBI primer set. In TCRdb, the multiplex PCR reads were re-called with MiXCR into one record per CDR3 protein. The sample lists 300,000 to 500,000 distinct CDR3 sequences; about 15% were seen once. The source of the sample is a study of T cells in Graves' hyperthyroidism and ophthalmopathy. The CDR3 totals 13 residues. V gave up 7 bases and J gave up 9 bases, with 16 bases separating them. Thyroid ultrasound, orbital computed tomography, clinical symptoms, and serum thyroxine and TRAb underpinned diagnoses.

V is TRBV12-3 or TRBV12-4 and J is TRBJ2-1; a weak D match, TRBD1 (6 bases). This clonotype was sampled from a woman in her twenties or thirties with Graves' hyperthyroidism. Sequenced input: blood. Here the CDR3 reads CASTLGRGSEQFF. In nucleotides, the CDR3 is TGTGCCAGCACCCTCGGCAGGGGCAGTGAGCAGTTCTTC.